The entry below gives a single T cell receptor (beta chain) sequence along with its context. Its antigen is still unknown. The data were taken from a study of T cells in localized non-small cell lung cancer. Notes on the study in general: Those with higher blood T cell density had longer overall survival. Paired adjacent lung recovered a median roughly 60 of the top 100 tumor clones. Uninvolved adjacent lung had higher T cell clonality than tumor and all other tissues. Owing to sequencing of a solitary tumor region, heterogeneity cannot be discounted.

This CDR3 has 12 residues. Germline V CDR1 and CDR2: SEHNR, FQNEAQ (reference sequence). Trimming removed 6 bases at V and 8 bases at J, with 13 bases between. The table came from immunoSEQ multiplex PCR; TCRdb's copy has only in-frame clones and leaves some out. Of nearly 25,000 clones detected, roughly 90% appear once; the ten largest clones hold around 15%. This clonotype originated in a man aged 40 to 70 with stage III squamous cell lung carcinoma. Sample: peripheral blood, taken before any cancer treatment. This sequence joins TRBV7-9 and TRBJ1-1; D uncertain. As DNA, the CDR3 is TGTGCCAGCAGTTCTCTCGGCAGGGAAGCTTTCTTT. The encoded protein is CASSSLGREAFF.